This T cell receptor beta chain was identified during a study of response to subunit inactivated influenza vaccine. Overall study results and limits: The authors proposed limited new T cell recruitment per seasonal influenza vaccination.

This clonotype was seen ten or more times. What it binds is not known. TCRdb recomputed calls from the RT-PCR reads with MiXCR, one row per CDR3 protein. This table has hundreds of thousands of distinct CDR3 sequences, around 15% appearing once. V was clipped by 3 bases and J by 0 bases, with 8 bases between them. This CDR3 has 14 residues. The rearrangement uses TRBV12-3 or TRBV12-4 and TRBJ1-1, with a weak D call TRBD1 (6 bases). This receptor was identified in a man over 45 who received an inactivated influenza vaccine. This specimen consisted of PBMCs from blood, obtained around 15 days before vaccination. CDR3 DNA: TGTGCCAGCAGTTTCACAGGGTTGAACACTGAAGCTTTCTTT. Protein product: CASSFTGLNTEAFF.